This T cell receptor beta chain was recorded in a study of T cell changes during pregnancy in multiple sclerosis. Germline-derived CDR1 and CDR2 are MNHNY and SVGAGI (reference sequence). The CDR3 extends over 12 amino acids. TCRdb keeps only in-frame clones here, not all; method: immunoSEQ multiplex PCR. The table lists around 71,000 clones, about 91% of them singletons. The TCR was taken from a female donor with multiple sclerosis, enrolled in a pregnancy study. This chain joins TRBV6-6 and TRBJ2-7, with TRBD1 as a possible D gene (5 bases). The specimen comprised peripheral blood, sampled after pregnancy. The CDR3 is CAAAGSNYEQYF. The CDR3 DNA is TGTGCGGCGGCAGGGTCAAACTACGAGCAGTACTTC.